This T cell receptor beta chain derives from a study of CD8+CD57+ T cells in acquired aplastic anemia. Across the study: The study obtained an average of about 3.1 ug of DNA from sorted CD4+ and CD8+ cells.

The template for TCR beta VDJ and CDR3 sequence profiling was genomic DNA. Each CDR3 protein is one row after TCRdb ran MiXCR on the reads. The table includes approximately 200,000 distinct CDR3 sequences, roughly 50% detected once. General study points: Patients shared around 31 CD8+ CDR3 sequences with controls.

Sequencing involved patients with CD8+CD57+ cell expansion previously shown by flow cytometry. Every one of the patients had aplastic anemia (severe, acquired). Receipt of therapy had not occurred in any patient by the time of blood sampling. The CDR3 spans 17 residues. The ends were cut back, 5 bases at V and 4 bases at J, with 21 bases in the middle. Germline V lookup: CDR1 LNHDA, CDR2 SQIVND (reference sequence). This clonotype was counted ten times or more. Its antigen is currently unknown. The TCR was taken from a human donor with aplastic anemia. Sequencing was carried out using sorted CD4+, CD8+, or CD8+CD57+ T cells (not recorded which) from PBMCs. The J gene is TRBJ1-3, the V gene TRBV19; a weak D match, TRBD1 (6 bases). Here the CDR3 reads CASSPPGAITGGNTIYF. The CDR3 DNA is TGTGCCAGTAGTCCCCCCGGGGCCATCACAGGGGGAAACACCATATATTTT.